This TCR beta chain was observed in a study of blood T cells in healthy people across ages. Study outcomes and limitations: While age rose, TCR beta diversity per million T cells dropped in a roughly linear way.

Primers used in a second PCR of about 7 to 12 cycles were a sample-barcoded 5' primer and a J-beta primer mix. TCRdb itself ran the 5' RACE reads through MiXCR, one entry per CDR3 protein. The sample lists 950,000 to 1,200,000 distinct CDR3 sequences; roughly two fifths were seen once. Remarks on this clonotype: Its cognate antigen is unknown.

The source of this sequence is a man aged 18 to 30 in good health. The sequenced sample consisted of blood.

CDR3 amino acids: CASRSRGTDTQYF. CDR3 sequence (DNA): TGTGCCAGCAGATCCCGGGGAACAGATACGCAGTATTTT. V and J are TRBV6-1 and TRBJ2-3, with D possibly being TRBD2 (5 bases). Looked up from germline, CDR1 is MNHNS and CDR2 is SASEGT. The CDR3 length is 13 residues. Trimming pared 6 bases from V and 3 bases from J, leaving 10 bases between.